The 7 T cell receptor beta chains below were found in one sample sequenced in a study of OX40 agonist ivuxolimab in advanced cancers. The protocol was immunoSEQ multiplex PCR, while the TCRdb copy is restricted to in-frame clones and leaves out a portion. The sample has about 58,000 clones, 75% to 90% seen once. The source material was CD4+ or CD8+ T cells sorted from blood, sampled in a trial of the OX40 agonist ivuxolimab. These receptors all stem from an adult with an advanced solid tumor such as melanoma, head and neck, liver or kidney cancer.

The CDR3 sequence: CASTPSGGLNTEAFF. The CDR3 nucleotides are TGTGCCAGCACCCCCTCGGGGGGGCTTAACACTGAAGCTTTCTTT. This chain links TRBV6-5 with TRBJ1-1; D may be TRBD1 (6 bases). The CDR3 extends over 15 amino acids. The V gene's germline CDR1 is MNHEY and CDR2 SVGAGI. V lost 7 bases and J 2 bases, leaving 17 bases between the germline ends.

The chain carries TRBV28 and TRBJ1-2; no clear D. CDR1 is MDHEN, CDR2 SYDVKM, per germline. The CDR3 consists of 13 residues. Trimming removed 5 bases from V and 4 bases from J, with 11 bases in between. The CDR3 region has the DNA TGTGCCAGCAGTATTAGGGTGGGCTATGGCTACACCTTC. It encodes CASSIRVGYGYTF.

This chain connects TRBV27 to TRBJ1-1; D is unclear. The CDR3 spans 13 residues. Germline V gene lookup returns CDR1 MNHEY and CDR2 SMNVEV (reference sequence). V was shortened by 3 bases and J by 1 base, with 6 bases between the two germline ends. CDR3 amino acids: CASSLISNTEAFF. The CDR3 DNA is TGTGCCAGCAGTTTGATCTCGAACACTGAAGCTTTCTTT.

This clone has just one count. The J gene is TRBJ2-7, the V gene TRBV11-1; no reliable D call. Germline V gene lookup returns CDR1 SGHAT and CDR2 FQDESV (reference sequence). With 1 base removed from V and 3 bases from J, the gap between germline ends came to 13 bases. The CDR3 is 15 residues long. CDR3 residues: CASSLGVESLYEQYF. CDR3 nucleotide sequence: TGTGCCAGCAGCTTAGGGGTGGAGAGCCTCTACGAGCAGTACTTC.

This clone was recorded only once. J is TRBJ1-2 and V is TRBV7-9, with 11 bases lining up with TRBD1. In germline, CDR1 is SEHNR, CDR2 FQNEAQ (reference sequence). After removal of 2 bases from V and 2 bases from J, the junction contained 4 bases not matched to a gene. The CDR3 is made up of 16 amino acids. CDR3 sequence (DNA): TGTGCCAGCAGCTTATCCGGGACAGGGGGGAACTATGGCTACACCTTC. It specifies CASSLSGTGGNYGYTF.

The chain carries TRBV5-6 and TRBJ1-2, with D maybe TRBD1 (6 bases). Germline CDR1 is SGHDT and CDR2 is YYEEEE. V was clipped by 3 bases and J by 0 bases, with 21 bases between them. CDR3 size: 18 residues. The CDR3 sequence is CASSSGAGAGSTNYGYTF. The CDR3 nucleotides are TGTGCCAGCAGCTCTGGGGCAGGGGCAGGGTCTACTAACTATGGCTACACCTTC.

This sequence joins TRBV9 and TRBJ2-1; D perhaps matches TRBD1 (6 bases). Germline V lookup: CDR1 SGDLS, CDR2 YYNGEE. The length of the CDR3 is 13 residues. The V and J ends lost 7 bases and 7 bases respectively, with 15 bases between them. Written as DNA, the CDR3 is TGTGCCAGCTGCCGGGACAACCGAAATGAGCAGTTCTTC. It codes for CASCRDNRNEQFF. Looking up the rest from reference TRBV9 and TRBJ2-1 gives the full variable domain: DSGVTQTPKHLITATGQRVTLRCSPRSGDLSVYWYQQSLDQGLQFLIQYYNGEERAKGNILERFSAQQFPDLHSELNLSSLELGDSALYFCASCRDNRNEQFFGPGTRLTVL.